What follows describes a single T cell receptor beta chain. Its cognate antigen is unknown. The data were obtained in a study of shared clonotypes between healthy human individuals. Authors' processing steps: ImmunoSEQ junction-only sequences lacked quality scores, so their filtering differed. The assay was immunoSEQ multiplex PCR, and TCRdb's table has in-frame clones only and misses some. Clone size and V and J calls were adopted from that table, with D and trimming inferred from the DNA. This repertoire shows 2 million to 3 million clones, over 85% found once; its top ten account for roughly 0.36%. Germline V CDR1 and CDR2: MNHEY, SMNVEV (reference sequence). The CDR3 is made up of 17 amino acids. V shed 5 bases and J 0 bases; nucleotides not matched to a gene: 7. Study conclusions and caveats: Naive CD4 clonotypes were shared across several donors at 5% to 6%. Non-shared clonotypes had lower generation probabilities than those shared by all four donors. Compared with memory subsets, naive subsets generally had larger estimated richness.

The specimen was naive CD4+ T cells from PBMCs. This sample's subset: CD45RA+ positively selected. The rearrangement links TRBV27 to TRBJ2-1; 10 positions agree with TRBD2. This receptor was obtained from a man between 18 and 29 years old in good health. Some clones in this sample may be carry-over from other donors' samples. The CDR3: CASSLRLAGSSYNEQFF. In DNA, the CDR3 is TGTGCCAGCAGTCTAAGACTAGCGGGTAGCTCCTACAATGAGCAGTTCTTC.